A selection of T cell receptor beta chains follows, all from one sample in a study of T cells in Graves' hyperthyroidism and ophthalmopathy. TCRdb re-called the multiplex PCR reads with MiXCR, one entry per CDR3 protein. The sample includes 350,000 or so distinct CDR3 sequences, about a sixth of them seen just once. The material sequenced was blood. The source of these receptors is a woman aged 40-49 years with Graves' ophthalmopathy. CDR3s include the opening cysteine and the closing phenylalanine or tryptophan. The D gene is left open where the match is weak. Clone size is shown for a subset of rows, as once, few, many or a class of expanded clone.

TRBV28	-	TRBJ1-2	many	TGTGCCAGCAGTTTCAGGGGTCCCTATGGCTACACCTTC	CASSFRGPYGYTF
TRBV12-3/TRBV12-4	TRBD2	TRBJ2-5	many	TGTGCCAGCAGCCTAGCCGGGACTAGCCGTGTAACCCAGTACTTC	CASSLAGTSRVTQYF
TRBV28	TRBD1	TRBJ1-5	-	TGTGCCAGCAAACTAACACAGGGGAGGTATCAGCCCCAGCATTTT	CASKLTQGRYQPQHF
TRBV6-5	TRBD1	TRBJ1-1	many	TGTGCCAGCAGTTACCACGCCGGGACAGGGAACACTGAAGCTTTCTTT	CASSYHAGTGNTEAFF
TRBV5-4	TRBD1	TRBJ1-2	many	TGTGCCAGCAGCTTGGCACCCGGGACAGGCGGAGTGGGGGGCTACACCTTC	CASSLAPGTGGVGGYTF
TRBV28	-	TRBJ2-7	many	TGTGCCAGCAGTACCGACACCGGGAGATCCTACGAGCAGTACTTC	CASSTDTGRSYEQYF
TRBV7-6	-	TRBJ1-3	many	TGTGCCAGCAGCTTAGGATCAGGGGCTTTGGGAAACACCATATATTTT	CASSLGSGALGNTIYF
TRBV19	TRBD1	TRBJ2-5	many	TGTGCCAGTAGTATAAACCGGGGACAGGGGAAGGGGGAGACCCAGTACTTC	CASSINRGQGKGETQYF
TRBV7-9	-	TRBJ1-2	many	TGTGCCACCCTAGAGGATGGCTACACCTTC	CATLEDGYTF
TRBV28	TRBD2	TRBJ2-7	-	TGTGCCAGCAGTTTTGCGGGAGTTTCGGTCGAGCAGTACTTC	CASSFAGVSVEQYF
TRBV28	-	TRBJ1-5	many	TGTGCCAGCAGTACCACAGTTAACCAGCCCCAGCATTTT	CASSTTVNQPQHF
TRBV11-2	-	TRBJ1-6	few	TGTGCCAGCAGCCTTAGAGACACAAATAATTCACCCCTCCACTTT	CASSLRDTNNSPLHF
TRBV11-1	-	TRBJ2-2	-	TGTGCCAGCAGCCTACTAGGGGGGTCGAACATCGGGGAGCTGTTTTTT	CASSLLGGSNIGELFF
TRBV12-3/TRBV12-4	-	TRBJ1-1	many	TGTGCCAGCAGTCCCCCTGGGGGGACTGAAGCTTTCTTT	CASSPPGGTEAFF
TRBV2	TRBD1	TRBJ1-1	many	TGTGCCAGCAGCGTCTCCGGGACAGCGGTTGGGACTGAAGCTTTCTTT	CASSVSGTAVGTEAFF
TRBV24-1	-	TRBJ1-1	many	TGTGCCACCAGTGATCGGGGTAGCACTGAAGCTTTCTTT	CATSDRGSTEAFF
TRBV29-1	-	TRBJ2-7	-	TGCAGCGTTGTAGACGTCTACGAGCAGTACTTC	CSVVDVYEQYF
TRBV19	-	TRBJ1-1	-	TGTGCCAGTAGTATCTTGGGCCTAGATCGGGACACTGAAGCTTACTTT	CASSILGLDRDTEAYF
TRBV29-1	TRBD1	TRBJ2-2	many	TGCAGCGGGCGAACAGGGGTGAACACCGGGGAGCTGTTTTTT	CSGRTGVNTGELFF
TRBV7-8	-	TRBJ1-1	many	TGTGCCAGCAGCTACGCAGGGGTGGGGAACACTGAAGCTTTCTTT	CASSYAGVGNTEAFF
TRBV25-1	-	TRBJ1-1	-	TGTGCCAGCAGTGTTCTAGAGACTGAAGCTTTCTTT	CASSVLETEAFF
TRBV7-3	-	TRBJ1-2	-	TGTGCCAGCAGCTTAAATTTAGGGGTCGGCTACACCTTC	CASSLNLGVGYTF
TRBV12-3/TRBV12-4	-	TRBJ2-5	-	TGTGCCAGCAGAGCCGGGATGCAAGAGACCCAGTACTTC	CASRAGMQETQYF
TRBV28	-	TRBJ1-5	many	TGTGCCAGCAGTTTTGGGGGCAGGGGAAGGTTGCTGAGCAATCAGCCCCAGCATTTT	CASSFGGRGRLLSNQPQHF
TRBV19	TRBD1	TRBJ1-1	many	TGTGCCAGTAGTTTATCTACAGGGGTTGAAGCTTTCTTT	CASSLSTGVEAFF
TRBV11-2	-	TRBJ1-6	many	TGTGCCAGCAGCTTAGCCAGCTCTAATTCACCCCTCCACTTT	CASSLASSNSPLHF
TRBV7-2	-	TRBJ2-6	many	TGTGCCAGCAGCCCAGACCCAGGGGCTGGGGCCAACGTCCTGACTTTC	CASSPDPGAGANVLTF
TRBV10-3	-	TRBJ1-1	many	TGTGCCATCAGGACGGATATGAACACTGAAGCTTTCTTT	CAIRTDMNTEAFF
TRBV28	-	TRBJ1-2	-	TGTGCCAGCAGTCGCGGGGGGCGGGGAAGGTACACCTTC	CASSRGGRGRYTF
TRBV10-3	-	TRBJ1-1	many	TGTGCCATCAGTGAGTCCGGGGCAGGCCTGAACACTGAAGCTTTCTTT	CAISESGAGLNTEAFF
TRBV2	-	TRBJ2-5	many	TGTGCCAGCAAAGCGGAGGGAGTAGTGCGAGAGACCCAGTACTTC	CASKAEGVVRETQYF
TRBV27	-	TRBJ2-2	many	TGTGCCAGCCGGGACACCACCGGGGAGCTGTTTTTT	CASRDTTGELFF
TRBV4-3	TRBD1	TRBJ2-7	many	TGCGCCAGCAGCCAAGGCGACAGGGTCTCCTACGAGCAGTACTTC	CASSQGDRVSYEQYF
TRBV28	-	TRBJ2-7	many	TGTGCCAGCACCCGAGGGGTGGCCTACGAGCAGTACTTC	CASTRGVAYEQYF
TRBV6-2/TRBV6-3	-	TRBJ2-2	many	TGTGCCAGCAGTCTCCTGACAGGATCGGGCACCGGGGAGCTGTTTTTT	CASSLLTGSGTGELFF
TRBV7-3	-	TRBJ1-1	many	TGTGCCAGCAGCGGGGGACTGATGGGCACTGAAGCTTTCTTT	CASSGGLMGTEAFF
TRBV15	-	TRBJ2-7	many	TGTGCCACCAGCAGAGGGTCCGAGCAGTACTTC	CATSRGSEQYF
TRBV3-1	-	TRBJ1-2	many	TGTGCCAGCAGCCAGACCCTCAGTGAGGGCTACACCTTC	CASSQTLSEGYTF
TRBV4-1	-	TRBJ2-2	few	TGCGCCAGCAGCCAAGGGGGCAGGTTTAATCGGAACACCGGGGAGCTGTTTTTT	CASSQGGRFNRNTGELFF
TRBV11-2	-	TRBJ2-7	-	TGTGCCAGCAGCTTAGATCTTTCTGAGGGGATCTCCTACGAGCAGTACTTC	CASSLDLSEGISYEQYF
TRBV2	-	TRBJ2-5	many	TGTGCCAGCAGTGATATCTGGGTCGATGGCGAGACCCAGTACTTC	CASSDIWVDGETQYF
TRBV6-5	-	TRBJ1-1	-	TGTGCCAGCAGTTACGGCAGGGTGGGGGGGACTGAAGCTTTCTTT	CASSYGRVGGTEAFF
TRBV12-3/TRBV12-4	-	TRBJ2-7	-	TGTGCCAGCAGTTCCAGGGGAAGGATCTACGAGCAGTACTTC	CASSSRGRIYEQYF
TRBV28	-	TRBJ2-2	many	TGTGCCAGCAGTTTTATAAGCGGTACATTAGGCACCGGGGAGCTGTTTTTT	CASSFISGTLGTGELFF
TRBV6-2/TRBV6-3	-	TRBJ2-6	-	TGTGCCAGCAGTCAGAGAATTTTACAGGGTTTGGCCCCTGGGGCCAACGTCCTGACTTTC	CASSQRILQGLAPGANVLTF
TRBV14	-	TRBJ2-2	many	TGTGCCAGCAGCCAAGTACTCAGCGGCACCGGGGAGCTGTTTTTT	CASSQVLSGTGELFF
TRBV2	-	TRBJ1-2	-	TGTGCCAGCAGTGAAGTAAAATTAGGGGTTGGCTACACCTTC	CASSEVKLGVGYTF